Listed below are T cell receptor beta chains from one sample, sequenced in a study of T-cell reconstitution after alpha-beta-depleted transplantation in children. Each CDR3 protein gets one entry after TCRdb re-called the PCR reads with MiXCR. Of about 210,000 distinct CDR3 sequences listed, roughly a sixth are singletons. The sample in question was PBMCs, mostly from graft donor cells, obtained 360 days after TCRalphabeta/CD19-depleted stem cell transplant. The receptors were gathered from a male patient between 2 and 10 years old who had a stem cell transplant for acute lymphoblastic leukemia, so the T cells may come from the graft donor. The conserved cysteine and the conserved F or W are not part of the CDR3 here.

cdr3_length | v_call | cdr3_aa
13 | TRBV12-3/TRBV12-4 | ASSRNPAYLYGYT
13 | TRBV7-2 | ASSLVGGNGNTIY
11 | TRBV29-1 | SVIAGATDTQY
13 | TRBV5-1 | ASSSGGQGAGELF
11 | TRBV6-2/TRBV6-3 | ASSQGGGHGYT
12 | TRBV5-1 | ASREGQGPYEQY
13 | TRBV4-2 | ASSPWGPSTDTQY
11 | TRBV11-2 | ASSPPGVYGYT
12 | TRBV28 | ASSLQGANQPQH
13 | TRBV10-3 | AISEKRQGWDTQY
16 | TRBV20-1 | CADRDSPWPMPSYEQY
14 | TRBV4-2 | ASSQDWNREDQPQH
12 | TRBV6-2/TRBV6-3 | ASSLAGRHHEQF
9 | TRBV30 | AWSVRNEQY